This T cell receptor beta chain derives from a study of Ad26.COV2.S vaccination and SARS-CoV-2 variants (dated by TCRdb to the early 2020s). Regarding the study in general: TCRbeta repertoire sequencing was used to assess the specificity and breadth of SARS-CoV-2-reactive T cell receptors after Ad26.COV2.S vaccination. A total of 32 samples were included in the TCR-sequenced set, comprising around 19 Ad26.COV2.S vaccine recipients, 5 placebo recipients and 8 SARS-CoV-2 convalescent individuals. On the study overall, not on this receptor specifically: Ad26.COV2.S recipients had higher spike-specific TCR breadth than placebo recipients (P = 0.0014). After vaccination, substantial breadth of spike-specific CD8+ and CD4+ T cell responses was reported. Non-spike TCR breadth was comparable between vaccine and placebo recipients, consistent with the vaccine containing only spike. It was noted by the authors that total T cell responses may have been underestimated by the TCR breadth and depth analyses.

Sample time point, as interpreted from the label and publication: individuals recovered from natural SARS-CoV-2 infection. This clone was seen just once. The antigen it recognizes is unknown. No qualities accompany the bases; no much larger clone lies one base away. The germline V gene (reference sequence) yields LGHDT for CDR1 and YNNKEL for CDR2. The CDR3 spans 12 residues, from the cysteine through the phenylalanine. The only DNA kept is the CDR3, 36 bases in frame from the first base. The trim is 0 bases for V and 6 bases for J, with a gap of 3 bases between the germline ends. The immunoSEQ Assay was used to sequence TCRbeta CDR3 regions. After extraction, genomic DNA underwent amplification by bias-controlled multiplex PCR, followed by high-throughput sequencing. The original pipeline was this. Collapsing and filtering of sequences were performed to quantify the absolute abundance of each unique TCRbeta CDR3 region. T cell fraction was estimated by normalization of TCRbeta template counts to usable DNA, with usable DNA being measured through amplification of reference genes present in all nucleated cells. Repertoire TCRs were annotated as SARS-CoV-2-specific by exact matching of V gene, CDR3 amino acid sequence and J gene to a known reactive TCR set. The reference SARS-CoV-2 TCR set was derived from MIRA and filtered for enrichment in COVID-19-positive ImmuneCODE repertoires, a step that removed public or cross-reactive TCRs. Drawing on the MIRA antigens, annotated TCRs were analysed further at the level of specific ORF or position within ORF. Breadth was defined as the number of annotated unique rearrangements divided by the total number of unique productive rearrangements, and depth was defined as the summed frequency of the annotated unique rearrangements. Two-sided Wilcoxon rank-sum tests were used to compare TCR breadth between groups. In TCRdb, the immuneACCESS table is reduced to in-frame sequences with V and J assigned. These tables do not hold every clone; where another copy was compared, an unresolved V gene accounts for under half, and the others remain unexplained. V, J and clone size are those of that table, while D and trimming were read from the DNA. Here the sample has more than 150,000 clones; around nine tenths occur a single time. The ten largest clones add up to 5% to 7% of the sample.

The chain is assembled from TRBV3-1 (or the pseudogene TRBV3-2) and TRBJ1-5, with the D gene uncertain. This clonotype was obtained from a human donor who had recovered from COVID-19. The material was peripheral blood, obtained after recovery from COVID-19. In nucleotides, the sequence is TGTGCCAGCAGCCAAGAAGGTCAGCCCCAGCATTTT. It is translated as CASSQEGQPQHF.